Described below is a single TCR beta chain sequence and its context. The antigen is undetermined. The CDR3 runs 15 residues. The germline V gene has CDR1 PRHDT and CDR2 FYEKMQ (reference sequence). With 4 bases clipped from V and 2 bases from J, the junction kept 7 bases outside the gene matches. Libraries were prepared by immunoSEQ multiplex PCR; TCRdb keeps only in-frame clonotypes and omits some of them. The table lists around 90,000 clones, around 93% of them singletons. These data originate in a study of graft-versus-host responses after intestinal transplantation. The study's findings and limits: Present in recipient marrow, GvH clones included some that appeared first in ileum or blood.

The V and J genes are TRBV13 and TRBJ1-2; TRBD1 agrees at 7 bases. The sequenced sample was unstimulated CD8+ T cells sorted from spleen or lymph node cells, obtained before transplant. The TCR comes from a human donor who was the organ donor for an intestinal transplant. For the CDR3, the DNA is TGTGCCAGCAGCTCCGCCGGGACAGCAAACTATGGCTACACCTTC. It codes for CASSSAGTANYGYTF.